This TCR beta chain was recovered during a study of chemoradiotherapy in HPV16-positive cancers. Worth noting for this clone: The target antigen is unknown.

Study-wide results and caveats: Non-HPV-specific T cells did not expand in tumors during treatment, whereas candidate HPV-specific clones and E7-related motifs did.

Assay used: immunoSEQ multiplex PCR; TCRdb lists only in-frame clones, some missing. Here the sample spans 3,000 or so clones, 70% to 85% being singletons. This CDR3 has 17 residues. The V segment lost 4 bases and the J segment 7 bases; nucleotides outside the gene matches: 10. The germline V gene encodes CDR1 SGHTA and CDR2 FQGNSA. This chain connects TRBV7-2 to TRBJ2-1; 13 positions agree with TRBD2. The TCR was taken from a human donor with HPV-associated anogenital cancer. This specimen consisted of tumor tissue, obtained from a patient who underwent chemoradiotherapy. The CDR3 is CASSSRRTSGSTNEQFF. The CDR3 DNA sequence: TGTGCCAGCAGCTCGCGAAGGACTAGCGGGAGCACTAATGAGCAGTTCTTC.